The 13 T cell receptor beta chains reported below all come from one sample, sequenced in a study of T cells in Graves' hyperthyroidism and ophthalmopathy. Amplification of TCR beta CDR3 regions used RNA as the template. When the TCR CDR3 underwent first-round RT-PCR, the HTBI primer set was used. MiXCR, applied by TCRdb to the multiplex PCR reads, yields one record per CDR3 protein. Of approximately 600,000 distinct CDR3 sequences listed, around 13% are singletons. Sequencing input: blood. These receptors all stem from a woman in her 30s with Graves' hyperthyroidism that later progressed to Graves' ophthalmopathy.

V and J are TRBV19 and TRBJ2-6; D is ambiguous. The CDR3 consists of 17 residues. The germline CDR1 and CDR2 sequences are LNHDA and SQIVND (reference sequence). Trimming removed 7 bases from V and 4 bases from J, with 20 bases in between. The CDR3: CASTPMGALRGANVLTF. DNA of the CDR3: TGTGCCAGTACCCCTATGGGCGCCCTCAGGGGGGCCAACGTCCTGACTTTC.

This clonotype was counted at least ten times. This chain uses TRBV9 with TRBJ1-6, with D possibly matching TRBD1 (5 bases). The CDR3 contains 12 residues. From germline, CDR1 is SGDLS and CDR2 YYNGEE. V lost 5 bases to trimming and J lost 8 bases, with 8 bases between them. The CDR3 spells CASSSGDSPLHF. The CDR3 region has the DNA TGTGCCAGCAGTTCGGGGGATTCACCCCTCCACTTT.

The chain is built from TRBV28 and TRBJ1-1; 12 bases agree with TRBD1. J lost 3 bases, V lost 3 bases, and 8 bases had no gene match. CDR3 length: 17 amino acids. The germline V gene encodes CDR1 MDHEN and CDR2 SYDVKM. Here the CDR3 reads CASSLQPGQGADTEAFF. The DNA of the CDR3 is TGTGCCAGCAGTTTGCAACCGGGACAGGGGGCCGACACTGAAGCTTTCTTT.

This clonotype was found many times. V usage is TRBV29-1 and J usage is TRBJ1-1; D gene unclear. CDR1 is SQVTM, CDR2 ANQGSEA, per germline. Trimming stripped 6 bases from V and 0 bases from J, with 14 bases between. The CDR3 totals 14 residues. The CDR3 loop reads CSVVPGSMNTEAFF. The CDR3 bases are TGCAGCGTCGTCCCCGGGTCTATGAACACTGAAGCTTTCTTT.

This clonotype was recorded many times. CDR3 sequence (DNA): TGTGCCAGCAGCTGGGGACAGGGGGTGTCTGAGCAGTACTTC. Residues: CASSWGQGVSEQYF. This rearrangement joins TRBV7-9 to TRBJ2-7; 11 bases align to TRBD1. This CDR3 spans 14 amino acids. Germline CDR1 reads SEHNR; CDR2 reads FQNEAQ (reference sequence). Unmatched junction bases numbered 6, after V lost 4 bases and J lost 7 bases.

Ten or more counts support this clonotype. The chain has TRBV2 and TRBJ1-5; 7 bases match TRBD1. There are 15 residues in the CDR3. V lost 7 bases, J lost 4 bases, and 10 bases stayed unmatched. Germline V gene sequence: CDR1 SNHLY, CDR2 FYNNEI. CDR3 sequence (DNA): TGTGCCAGCACCGAAAGATCAGGGGGGAATCAGCCCCAGCATTTT. This gives the protein CASTERSGGNQPQHF.

This clonotype was detected ten times or more. The genes are TRBV9 and TRBJ1-1; D remains unclear. The CDR3 contains 13 residues. Per the germline V gene, CDR1 is SGDLS and CDR2 is YYNGEE. V was clipped by 3 bases and J by 10 bases, with 16 bases between them. CDR3 amino acids: CASSAGIGSVAFF. CDR3 DNA sequence: TGTGCCAGCAGCGCAGGCATAGGTAGCGTAGCTTTCTTT.

Ten or more counts support this clonotype. The J gene is TRBJ2-1, the V gene TRBV20-1; D possibly corresponds to TRBD2 (5 bases). Germline-derived CDR1 and CDR2 are DFQATT and SNEGSKA (reference sequence). CDR3 length: 11 residues. V lost 4 bases and J 8 bases, leaving 9 bases between the germline ends. The CDR3 coding sequence is TGCAGTGCTAAAGCGGCGGATGAGCAGTTCTTC. Its protein product is CSAKAADEQFF.

This clonotype was recorded at least ten times. The rearrangement joins TRBV7-3 to TRBJ2-1; 15 nucleotides line up with TRBD2. Losses at the gene ends were 1 base for V and 10 bases for J; bases not matched to a gene: 5. The CDR3 is 16 amino acids. Germline V gene data show CDR1 as SGHTA and CDR2 as FQGTGA. This chain's CDR3 is CASSLSGTSGRLEQFF. In DNA, the CDR3 is TGTGCCAGCAGCTTAAGTGGGACTAGCGGGAGGTTGGAGCAGTTCTTC.

The sample holds many counts of this clonotype. This chain joins TRBV3-1 and TRBJ2-4; D is unclear. V lost 4 bases, J lost 0 bases, and 7 bases lay in between. Germline CDR1 reads LGHDT; CDR2 reads YNNKEL (reference sequence). This CDR3 contains 14 residues. CDR3 bases: TGTGCCAGCAGCCCTGGCACAGCCAAAAACATTCAGTACTTC. Translated, it gives CASSPGTAKNIQYF. The full variable domain, with the rest looked up from reference TRBV3-1 and TRBJ2-4, is DTAVSQTPKYLVTQMGNDKSIKCEQNLGHDTMYWYKQDSKKFLKIMFSYNNKELIINETVPNRFSPKSPDKAHLNLHINSLELGDSAVYFCASSPGTAKNIQYFGAGTRLSVL.

As regards this clonotype: A clone one base away is much larger, so this may be a read error. The rearrangement joins TRBV7-7 to TRBJ2-2; the D gene is possibly TRBD2 (6 bases). CDR1 and CDR2 from the germline V gene are SSHAT and FNYEAQ (reference sequence). CDR3 size: 13 residues. CDR3 in amino acids: CAGSLAVAGELFF. The CDR3 coding sequence is TGTGCTGGCAGCTTAGCGGTTGCCGGGGAGCTGTTTTTT.

This clonotype was counted between two and nine times. This sequence joins TRBV30 and TRBJ2-4; the D is unclear. Germline assignment: CDR1 GTSNPN and CDR2 SVGIG (reference sequence). Trimming took off 7 bases at V and 3 bases at J, with 13 bases between the two ends. The CDR3 totals 13 residues. The CDR3 sequence: CALSPPGKNIQYF. The CDR3 region has the DNA TGTGCCTTATCCCCCCCGGGCAAAAACATTCAGTACTTC.

This clonotype was recorded a few times. The J gene is TRBJ2-5, the V gene TRBV4-1, with 9 nucleotides matching TRBD2. Germline V CDR1 and CDR2: MGHRA, YSYEKL. CDR3 length: 18 amino acids. J gave up 0 bases and V 4 bases, and 12 bases lay outside the gene matches. This chain's CDR3 is CASSPGGLAGSYQETQYF. Here the CDR3 DNA reads TGCGCCAGCAGCCCGGGAGGGCTAGCGGGATCGTACCAAGAGACCCAGTACTTC.